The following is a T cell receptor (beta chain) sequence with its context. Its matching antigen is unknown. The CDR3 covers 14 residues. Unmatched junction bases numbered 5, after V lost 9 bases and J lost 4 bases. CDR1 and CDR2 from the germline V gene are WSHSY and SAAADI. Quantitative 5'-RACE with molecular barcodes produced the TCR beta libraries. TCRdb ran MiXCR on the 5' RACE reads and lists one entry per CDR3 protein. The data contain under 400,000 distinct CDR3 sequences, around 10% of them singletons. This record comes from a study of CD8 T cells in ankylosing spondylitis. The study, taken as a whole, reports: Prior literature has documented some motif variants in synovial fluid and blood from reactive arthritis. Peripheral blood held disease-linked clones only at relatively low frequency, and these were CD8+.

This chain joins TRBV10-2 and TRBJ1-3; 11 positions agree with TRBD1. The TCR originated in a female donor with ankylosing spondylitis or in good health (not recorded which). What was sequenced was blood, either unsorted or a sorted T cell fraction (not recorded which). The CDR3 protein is CASGTGGSGNTIYF. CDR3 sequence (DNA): TGCGCCAGTGGGACAGGGGGATCCGGAAACACCATATATTTT.